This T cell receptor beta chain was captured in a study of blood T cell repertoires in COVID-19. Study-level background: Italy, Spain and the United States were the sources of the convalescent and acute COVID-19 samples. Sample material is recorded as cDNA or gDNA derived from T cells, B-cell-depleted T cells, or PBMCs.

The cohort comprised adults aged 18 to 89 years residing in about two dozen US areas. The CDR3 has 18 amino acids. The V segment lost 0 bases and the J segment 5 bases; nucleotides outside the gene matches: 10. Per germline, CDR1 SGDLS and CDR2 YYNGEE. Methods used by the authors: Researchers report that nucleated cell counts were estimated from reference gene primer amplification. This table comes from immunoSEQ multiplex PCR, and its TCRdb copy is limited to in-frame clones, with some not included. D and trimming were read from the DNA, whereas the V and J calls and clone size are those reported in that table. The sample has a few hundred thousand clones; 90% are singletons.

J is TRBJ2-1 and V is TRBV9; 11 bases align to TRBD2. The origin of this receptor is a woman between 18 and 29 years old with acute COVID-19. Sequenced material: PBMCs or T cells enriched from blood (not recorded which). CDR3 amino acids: CASSVALYGTSGNNEQFF. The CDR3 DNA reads TGTGCCAGCAGCGTAGCCCTTTACGGGACTAGCGGTAACAATGAGCAGTTCTTC.